These T cell receptor beta chains were read from a single sample in a study of blood T cell repertoires in COVID-19. The method was immunoSEQ multiplex PCR; TCRdb's version includes in-frame clones alone and lacks a portion of them. The sample has fewer than 250,000 clones, less than 85% seen once. Sequencing was done on a sample of PBMCs or T cells enriched from blood (not recorded which). The receptors here all came from a woman younger than 45 who had recovered from COVID-19. The CDR3 runs from the conserved cysteine through the conserved F or W. The D gene is left open where the match is weak. A row's size may be missing; if present it is once, few, many or a size class.

clone_size d_call j_call v_call cdr3_nt cdr3_aa
few - TRBJ2-3 TRBV5-6 TGTGCCAGCAGCTTGTACAGGCGTGATACGCAGTATTTT CASSLYRRDTQYF
few - TRBJ1-3 TRBV10-3 TGTGCCATCAGTGACAACCCTCAGGGGATCGGGAACACCATATATTTT CAISDNPQGIGNTIYF
once - TRBJ1-2 TRBV2 TGTGCCAGCATGAGGGACGGGGGGTATGGCTACACCTTC CASMRDGGYGYTF
- - TRBJ1-4 TRBV4-1 TGCGCCAGCAGCCAAGTCGGGGTCGTGCGTGAAAAACTGTTTTTT CASSQVGVVREKLFF
few - TRBJ1-2 TRBV6-5 TGTGCCAGCAGTTACGGCAGGGACTATGGCTACACCTTC CASSYGRDYGYTF
- TRBD1 TRBJ1-5 TRBV24-1 TGTGCCACCAGTGAAGGGGACAGGGGTGGCCAGCCCCAGCATTTT CATSEGDRGGQPQHF
- - TRBJ2-1 TRBV7-9 TGTGCCACCTCGCGGAATGAGCAGTTCTTC CATSRNEQFF
- - TRBJ2-2 TRBV5-4 TGTGCCAGCACTTGGGGGCCTGGGGCCGGGGAGCTGTTTTTT CASTWGPGAGELFF
- - TRBJ1-1 TRBV19 TGTGCCAGTAGCCTCTATCATAACACTGAAGCTTTCTTT CASSLYHNTEAFF
- - TRBJ2-7 TRBV21-1 TGTGCCAGCAGACCCGGACAGGGGGCCTCCTACGAGCAGTACTTC CASRPGQGASYEQYF
- - TRBJ1-6 TRBV7-8 TGTGCCAGCCGTGCTGCGGGGTCTGGCTCACCCCTCCACTTT CASRAAGSGSPLHF
few TRBD1 TRBJ1-2 TRBV13 TGTGCCAGCAGCCGGGACAGGGCAGGCTACACCTTC CASSRDRAGYTF
- - TRBJ1-1 TRBV2 TGTGCCAGCAGTGCGCGGGCTGAAGCTTTCTTT CASSARAEAFF
- TRBD1 TRBJ2-2 TRBV5-1 TGCGCCAGCAGTTTGGGTCCCCTGGGACAGGGGCCCGGGGAGCTGTTTTTT CASSLGPLGQGPGELFF
few - TRBJ1-3 TRBV18 TGTGCCAGCTCACCACCGAACGAGAATGGCATATATTTT CASSPPNENGIYF
few TRBD1 TRBJ1-2 TRBV29-1 TGCAGCGTCGGGACAGGAGTTAATGGCTACACCTTC CSVGTGVNGYTF
- TRBD2 TRBJ2-5 TRBV27 TGTGCCGTCGGGAGGGCCCGGGAGACCCAGTACTTC CAVGRARETQYF
- TRBD2 TRBJ2-1 TRBV5-4 TGTGCCAGCAGCTTGCCGGTGTCCCGGGAGGTTTTCTTC CASSLPVSREVFF
- TRBD2 TRBJ2-1 TRBV5-1 TGCGCCAGCAGCTTCGGGGCGGGGGGGACCGATGAGCAGTTCTTC CASSFGAGGTDEQFF
- TRBD2 TRBJ2-7 TRBV6-1 TGTGCCAGCAGTGAAGCGAGCGGGGGCTGGGGTTACGAGCAGTACTTC CASSEASGGWGYEQYF
- - TRBJ2-5 TRBV6-5 TGTGCCAGCAATACGAGGAGAGAGACCCAGTACTTC CASNTRRETQYF
- - TRBJ1-1 TRBV18 TGTGCCAGCACTTACACCGACATGAACACTGAAGCTTTCTTT CASTYTDMNTEAFF
once - TRBJ2-2 TRBV24-1 TGTGCCACCAGTGGAGAGTCGCCGGGCGGGGAGCTGTTTTTT CATSGESPGGELFF
- TRBD1 TRBJ1-4 TRBV19 TGTGCCAGTAGTATCCTCGGGACAGGGCGCGAAAAACTGTTTTTT CASSILGTGREKLFF
- TRBD1 TRBJ1-1 TRBV5-6 TGTGCCAGCAGCTTTTTTCAGGGGGCCTCTGAAGCTTTCTTT CASSFFQGASEAFF
- - TRBJ1-1 TRBV3-1/TRBV3-2 TGTGCCAGCAGCCAAGCACTCGCCCTGAACACTGAAGCTTTCTTT CASSQALALNTEAFF
- TRBD1 TRBJ2-2 TRBV27 TGTGCCAGCAGTAACAGGGGGCGATCCACCGGGGAGCTGTTTTTT CASSNRGRSTGELFF
- - TRBJ1-2 TRBV2 TGTGCCAGCAAATTACAGGACGGGGGGCTAGGCTACACCTTC CASKLQDGGLGYTF
few - TRBJ2-5 TRBV28 TGTGCCAGCAGCTTTCCTAAAACAATTGAGGCGGTGGAAGAGACCCAGTACTTC CASSFPKTIEAVEETQYF
- TRBD2 TRBJ2-2 TRBV18 TGTGCCAGCTCACCACCGGGCCTAGCGGGAGGTGCCGGGGAGCTGTTTTTT CASSPPGLAGGAGELFF
once TRBD2 TRBJ2-3 TRBV5-1 TGCGCCAGCAGCCCGGGACTAGCGCCTCCCTCAGATACGCAGTATTTT CASSPGLAPPSDTQYF
- - TRBJ1-5 TRBV19 TGTGCCAGTAGTAGCGGTCGGATGCGGTTTTCGGATCAGCCCCAGCATTTT CASSSGRMRFSDQPQHF
- - TRBJ2-1 TRBV27 TGTGCCAGCAGTTTGTACGGTCCCTACAATGAGCAGTTCTTC CASSLYGPYNEQFF
- - TRBJ2-1 TRBV27 TGTGCCAGCAGTTTTCGAGCGGAGCAGTTCTTC CASSFRAEQFF
- TRBD2 TRBJ2-3 TRBV2 TGTGCCAGCAGTAACGGCGGGAGGTTAGATACGCAGTATTTT CASSNGGRLDTQYF
- - TRBJ2-7 TRBV6-5 TGTGCCAGCCGCGACAGGTCCTACGAGCAGTACTTC CASRDRSYEQYF
- - TRBJ2-2 TRBV11-2 TGTGCCAGCAGCTACTACAGGGCAGGCACCGGGGAGCTGTTTTTT CASSYYRAGTGELFF
- TRBD2 TRBJ2-1 TRBV18 TGTGCCAGCTCACCAGGACTAGCGGGAGAGGGTGAGCAGTTCTTC CASSPGLAGEGEQFF
- TRBD1 TRBJ1-2 TRBV6-2/TRBV6-3 TGTGCCAGCAGTCTTGGGACAGTACTAGGCTATGGCTACACCTTC CASSLGTVLGYGYTF
- TRBD1 TRBJ2-2 TRBV7-9 TGTGCCAGCAGCTTACCCGGGACAGCCAACGGGGAGCTGTTTTTT CASSLPGTANGELFF
- - TRBJ1-4 TRBV7-9 TGTGCCAGCAGCTTAGAAGGGGTTACGGGTGAAAAACTGTTTTTT CASSLEGVTGEKLFF
- TRBD1 TRBJ1-2 TRBV30 TGTGCCTGGAGCGCCGGGACAGGGAATGGCTACACCTTC CAWSAGTGNGYTF
- TRBD1 TRBJ1-2 TRBV9 TGTGCCAGCAGCGTAGGACCCGACAGGGCCCAGGCGGGCTACACCTTC CASSVGPDRAQAGYTF
- TRBD2 TRBJ2-7 TRBV5-1 TGCGCCAGCAGAGAGCGTCTAGCGGGAGTATACTACGAGCAGTACTTC CASRERLAGVYYEQYF
- - TRBJ1-5 TRBV28 TGTGCCAGCAGTGGAGTAGCGAGCAATCAGCCCCAGCATTTT CASSGVASNQPQHF
- TRBD1 TRBJ2-2 TRBV2 TGTGCCAGCGCCGGGACAGGGGGTTCGGGCACCGGGGAGCTGTTTTTT CASAGTGGSGTGELFF
- - TRBJ1-6 TRBV3-1/TRBV3-2 TGTGCCAGCAGCCAATCGACTCTCGCGGCCCTCCCGCCACCCCTCCACTTT CASSQSTLAALPPPLHF
- TRBD1 TRBJ2-4 TRBV5-6 TGTGCCAGCAGCTTGCAGGGACAGGGGAGCCAAAACATTCAGTACTTC CASSLQGQGSQNIQYF
- TRBD2 TRBJ2-5 TRBV19 TGTGCCAGTAGTATAGACCACGGGGGGATTTCGATAGAGACCCAGTACTTC CASSIDHGGISIETQYF
- TRBD1 TRBJ1-6 TRBV28 TGTGCCAGCATGGGCAGGGGGAATTCACCCCTCCACTTT CASMGRGNSPLHF
once - TRBJ1-3 TRBV3-1/TRBV3-2 TGTGCCAGCAGGCAGGGTGATTACTCTGGAAACACCATATATTTT CASRQGDYSGNTIYF
- - TRBJ2-6 TRBV28 TGTGCCAGCAGTTTACGAGGGTGGCGTGGGGCCAACGTCCTGACTTTC CASSLRGWRGANVLTF